This T cell receptor beta chain is drawn from a study of T cells after yellow fever vaccination. The CDR3 consists of 15 residues. CDR1 is SGHTA and CDR2 is FQGNSA in the germline V gene. The V gene lost 1 base and the J gene lost 0 bases, with 9 bases spanning the gap. TCRdb redid the calling of the 5' RACE reads with MiXCR, one entry per CDR3 protein. The sample comprises under 400,000 distinct CDR3 sequences, 11% of which are singletons, and more than 15% rests with the top ten. This clonotype was detected a few times. This clonotype was obtained from a man aged 18 to 35 who received the YFV17D yellow fever vaccine. Sequencing used PBMCs, obtained on the day of the first yellow fever vaccination. The chain has TRBV7-2 and TRBJ1-2; TRBD1 is a possible D gene (5 bases). DNA of the CDR3: TGTGCCAGCAGCTTAGGGGGCCTAGCTAACTATGGCTACACCTTC. This codes for CASSLGGLANYGYTF. Looking up the rest from reference TRBV7-2 and TRBJ1-2 gives the full variable domain: GAGVSQSPSNKVTEKGKDVELRCDPISGHTALYWYRQSLGQGLEFLIYFQGNSAPDKSGLPSDRFSAERTGGSVSTLTIQRTQQEDSAVYLCASSLGGLANYGYTFGSGTRLTVV.